Sequencing of this TCR beta chain was carried out in a study of Tregs in tolerant kidney transplant recipients. Study results and caveats: Biological reproducibility was not directly addressed in this study.

The nonmyeloablative bone marrow transplants came from related graft donors, with transient mixed chimerism. Unstimulated Tregs (CD4+CD25+CD127-) and CD4+CD25- non-Tregs were sorted from PBMCs. Repertoires were generated with immunoSEQ multiplex PCR, while TCRdb's copy carries only in-frame clones and drops some. In all, the sample yields around 13,000 clones. Concerning this clone itself: Its antigen is undetermined. Coverage ceases 3 residues before the CDR3 finishes, and the germline J gene fills in the end.

From germline, CDR1 is DFQATT and CDR2 SNEGSKA (reference sequence). This CDR3 is built from 17 residues. With 4 bases clipped from V and 6 bases from J, the junction kept 14 bases outside the gene matches. This specimen was CD8+ T cells from blood (PBMCs), taken 6 months after the transplant. The TCR sequence derives from a human patient who received a combined kidney and bone marrow transplant. Some of the T cells may derive from the graft donor. V and J are TRBV20-1 and TRBJ2-3; 12 bases map to TRBD2. The CDR3 spells CSATLAGGEIGTDTQYF. CDR3 bases read: TGCAGTGCTACCCTAGCGGGGGGGGAGATTGGTACGGATACG.